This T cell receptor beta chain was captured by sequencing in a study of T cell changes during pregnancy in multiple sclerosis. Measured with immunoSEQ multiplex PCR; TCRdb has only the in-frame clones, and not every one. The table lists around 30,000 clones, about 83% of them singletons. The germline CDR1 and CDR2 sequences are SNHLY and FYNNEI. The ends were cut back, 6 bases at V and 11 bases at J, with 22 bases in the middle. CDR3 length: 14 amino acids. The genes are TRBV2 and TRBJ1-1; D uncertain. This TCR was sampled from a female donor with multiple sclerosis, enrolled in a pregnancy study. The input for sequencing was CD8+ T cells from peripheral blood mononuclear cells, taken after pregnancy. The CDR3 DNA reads TGTGCCAGCAGAGGACCCCACAACCGACCGGGGGCTTTCTTT. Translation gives CASRGPHNRPGAFF.